Given below is one T cell receptor (beta chain) in context. This sample is drawn from a study of blood T cell repertoires in COVID-19. This CDR3 spans 12 amino acids. V lost 5 bases, J lost 8 bases, and 12 bases lay in between. Germline V gene sequence: CDR1 MNHEY, CDR2 SMNVEV (reference sequence). Original processing notes: Reference gene primer amplification yielded estimated nucleated cell counts. TCRdb's table, derived via immunoSEQ multiplex PCR, lists solely in-frame clones and lacks some. That table is the source of V, J and clone size, and D and trimming were worked out from the DNA. The top ten hold about 0.99% of the sample, which has a few hundred thousand clones, 70% to 90% seen once.

The source material was peripheral blood. The chain is built from TRBV27 and TRBJ1-2, with D possibly being TRBD1 (6 bases). This sequence originates from a middle-aged woman who had recovered from COVID-19. The CDR3 nucleotides are TGTGCCAGCAGTCCCAGGGGTTCGGGCTACACCTTC. Translating it yields CASSPRGSGYTF.